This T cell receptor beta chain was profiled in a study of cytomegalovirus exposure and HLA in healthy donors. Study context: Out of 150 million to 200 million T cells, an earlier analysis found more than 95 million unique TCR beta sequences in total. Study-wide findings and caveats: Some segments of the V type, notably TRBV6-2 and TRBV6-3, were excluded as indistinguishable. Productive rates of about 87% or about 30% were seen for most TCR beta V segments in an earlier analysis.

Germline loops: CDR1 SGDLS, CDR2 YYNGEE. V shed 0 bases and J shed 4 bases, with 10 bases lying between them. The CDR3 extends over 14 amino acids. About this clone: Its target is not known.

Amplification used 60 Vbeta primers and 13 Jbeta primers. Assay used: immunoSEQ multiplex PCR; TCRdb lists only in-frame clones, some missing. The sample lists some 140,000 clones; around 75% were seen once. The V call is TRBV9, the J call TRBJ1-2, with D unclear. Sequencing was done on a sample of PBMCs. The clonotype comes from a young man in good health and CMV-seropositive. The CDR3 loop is CASSVVEGAYGYTF. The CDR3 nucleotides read TGTGCCAGCAGCGTAGTGGAGGGTGCCTATGGCTACACCTTC.